The next 23 T cell receptor beta chains were all read from a single sample in a study of CD8+CD57+ T cells in acquired aplastic anemia. For sequencing, patients were chosen who had shown expansion of CD8+CD57+ cells by flow cytometry. Using genomic DNA as the template, TCR beta VDJ and CDR3 profiling was carried out. From the reads, TCRdb called clonotypes with MiXCR, one entry per CDR3 protein. The profile shows some 170,000 distinct CDR3 sequences, about 64% of them singletons. Sequencing was done on a sample of sorted CD4+, CD8+, or CD8+CD57+ T cells (not recorded which) from PBMCs. The origin of the receptors is a human donor with aplastic anemia.

This clonotype has a handful of counts. The chain uses TRBV20-1 and TRBJ1-5, with 8 bases lining up with TRBD1. CDR1 is DFQATT, CDR2 SNEGSKA, per germline (reference sequence). After removal of 6 bases from V and 6 bases from J, the junction contained 7 bases not matched to a gene. The CDR3 covers 13 residues. The DNA of the CDR3 is TGCAGTGCACAACAGGGGGATGGTCAGCCCCAGCATTTT. The encoded protein is CSAQQGDGQPQHF.

The V gene is TRBV5-6, the J gene TRBJ1-6; D uncertain. Germline V gene sequence: CDR1 SGHDT, CDR2 YYEEEE. V lost 2 bases and J 9 bases, leaving 12 bases between the germline ends. This CDR3 is 14 amino acids long. The CDR3, as DNA: TGTGCCAGCAGCTTAAGGGCCGTAGGTTCACCCCTCCACTTT. The encoded protein is CASSLRAVGSPLHF.

Turning to this clonotype: The junction and the germline gene differ at one end; a read error may be behind it. V usage is TRBV5-1 and J usage is TRBJ2-5; the match to TRBD1 covers 10 bases. Germline V gives CDR1 SGHRS, CDR2 YFSETQ. The CDR3 totals 15 residues. The CDR3 is CANSLGQGLIETQYF. CDR3 DNA: TGTGCCAACAGCTTGGGACAGGGGTTAATAGAGACCCAGTACTTC.

The rearrangement uses TRBV7-8 and TRBJ2-4; either TRBD1 or TRBD2 may fit D (5 bases each). CDR3 size: 16 residues. With 4 bases removed from V and 0 bases from J, the gap between germline ends came to 13 bases. CDR1 is SGHVS and CDR2 is FQNEAQ in the germline V gene. This CDR3 is CASSYESGGAKNIQYF. Here the CDR3 DNA reads TGTGCCAGCAGCTATGAGTCTGGGGGAGCCAAAAACATTCAGTACTTC.

This clonotype was observed a handful of times. The rearrangement joins TRBV27 to TRBJ2-1; D gene ambiguous. Germline CDR1 is MNHEY and CDR2 is SMNVEV (reference sequence). Trimming pared 8 bases from V and 0 bases from J, leaving 8 bases between. The length of the CDR3 is 13 residues. The CDR3 nucleotides are TGTGCCAGCGGCCCGGACTCCTACAATGAGCAGTTCTTC. Its translation: CASGPDSYNEQFF.

This chain links TRBV20-1 with TRBJ1-2, with TRBD1 as a possible D gene (6 bases). Per germline, CDR1 DFQATT and CDR2 SNEGSKA (reference sequence). The CDR3 totals 15 residues. In nucleotides, the CDR3 is TGCAGGCTGAAGACCTCGGGACAAGGGGACTATGGCTACACCTTC. Translating gives CRLKTSGQGDYGYTF.

The rearrangement links TRBV24-1 to TRBJ1-5; 7 positions agree with TRBD1. V lost 8 bases to trimming and J lost 7 bases; unmatched junction nucleotides: 4. The CDR3 extends over 12 amino acids. CDR1 is KGHDR, CDR2 SFDVKD, per germline. In DNA form, the CDR3 reads TGTGCCACCACGACAGGGAGCCAGCCCCAGCATTTT. Residues: CATTTGSQPQHF.

In its sample, this clonotype was seen a few times. V usage is TRBV24-1 and J usage is TRBJ1-6; 7 bases fit TRBD1. The CDR3 is 14 amino acids. The germline V gene has CDR1 KGHDR and CDR2 SFDVKD. The trim removed 4 bases at V and 9 bases at J, leaving 5 bases unmatched. CDR3 coding DNA: TGTGCCACCAGTGAGACAGGGAGAGCTTCACCCCTCCACTTT. Its translation is CATSETGRASPLHF.

This rearrangement joins TRBV10-2 to TRBJ1-6, with D hard to call. The V end lost 7 bases, the J end lost 11 bases, and 6 bases lay between the germline ends. The CDR3 extends over 10 amino acids. The germline gives CDR1 WSHSY, CDR2 SAAADI. Here the CDR3 DNA reads TGCGCCAGCAATGGTACACCCCTCCACTTT. This gives the protein CASNGTPLHF.

This chain uses TRBV2 with TRBJ2-3; possibly TRBD1 or TRBD2 for D (5 bases each). Germline CDR1 is SNHLY and CDR2 is FYNNEI. V was pared by 6 bases and J by 10 bases, with 11 bases between. The CDR3 is 11 amino acids. CDR3 residues: CASRERGAQYF. In DNA form, the CDR3 reads TGTGCCAGCAGGGAGAGGGGCGCGCAGTATTTT.

This clonotype was detected ten times or more. V usage is TRBV20-1 and J usage is TRBJ1-2; unclear D gene. The CDR3 spans 14 residues. V was pared by 1 base and J by 3 bases, with 12 bases between. CDR1 and CDR2 from the germline V gene are DFQATT and SNEGSKA (reference sequence). The CDR3 DNA sequence: TGCAGTGCTAGAGGGATATGGTGGGACTATGGCTACACCTTC. Its protein product is CSARGIWWDYGYTF.

The V and J genes are TRBV29-1 and TRBJ2-7; tentatively, D is TRBD1 (6 bases). This CDR3 contains 13 residues. Trimming pared 0 bases from V and 3 bases from J, leaving 9 bases between. Germline assignment: CDR1 SQVTM and CDR2 ANQGSEA. CDR3 DNA: TGCAGCGTTGAAGATCGGGACAACTACGAGCAGTACTTC. Its protein product is CSVEDRDNYEQYF.

The chain employs TRBV9 and TRBJ2-7; TRBD1 agrees at 7 bases. The V and J ends lost 8 bases and 3 bases, in that order; junction bases with no gene match: 5. CDR1 and CDR2 from the germline V gene are SGDLS and YYNGEE. The CDR3 totals 12 residues. This chain's CDR3 is CARTGQNYEQYF. CDR3 bases: TGTGCCAGGACAGGGCAGAACTACGAGCAGTACTTC.

The V call is TRBV20-1, the J call TRBJ1-2; D might be TRBD1 (5 bases). This CDR3 contains 12 residues. Germline lookup yields CDR1 DFQATT and CDR2 SNEGSKA (reference sequence). Trimming pared 5 bases from V and 4 bases from J, leaving 11 bases between. The DNA of the CDR3 is TGCAGTGCTTGGGGCAGTGGCTATGGCTACACCTTC. It codes for CSAWGSGYGYTF.

This clonotype appeared many times. The chain uses TRBV2 and TRBJ2-7; a possible D gene is TRBD2 (5 bases). The CDR3 contains 11 residues. V was cut by 8 bases and J by 7 bases, with 12 bases left in between. Germline lookup yields CDR1 SNHLY and CDR2 FYNNEI. DNA of the CDR3: TGTGCCAGCCTACTAGGGTGGGAGCAGTACTTC. Translating it yields CASLLGWEQYF.

This chain links TRBV5-5 with TRBJ1-6; 7 bases match TRBD1. J lost 6 bases, V lost 5 bases, and 8 bases had no gene match. The length of the CDR3 is 15 residues. CDR1 SGHKS and CDR2 YYEKEE come from the germline V gene (reference sequence). The CDR3 region is CASRAPGQTNSPLHF. For the CDR3, the DNA is TGTGCCAGCAGAGCACCGGGACAGACTAATTCACCCCTCCACTTT.

The chain carries TRBV5-4 and TRBJ2-7; D may be TRBD2 (6 bases). V dropped 0 bases and J dropped 7 bases, with 14 bases sitting between them. The CDR3 totals 14 residues. The germline V gene encodes CDR1 SGHNT and CDR2 YYREEE (reference sequence). In DNA, the CDR3 is TGTGCCAGCAGCTTGGAGCCGGGGGTGCGGGAGCAGTACTTC. This codes for CASSLEPGVREQYF.

V gene TRBV2 combines with J gene TRBJ2-2, with 9 bases identical to TRBD1. The V segment lost 6 bases and the J segment 5 bases; nucleotides outside the gene matches: 4. CDR3 length: 14 amino acids. CDR1 and CDR2 (germline): SNHLY, FYNNEI. The CDR3 protein is CASRDRGGTGELFF. The DNA for the CDR3 is TGTGCCAGCAGGGACAGGGGAGGGACCGGGGAGCTGTTTTTT.

This chain links TRBV10-3 with TRBJ2-1; 10 nucleotides match TRBD2. V lost 3 bases, J lost 8 bases, and 10 bases stayed unmatched. The germline gives CDR1 ENHRY, CDR2 SYGVKD. The CDR3 length is 16 residues. The CDR3 sequence is CAISDLSGGARDEQFF. The CDR3 nucleotides are TGTGCCATCAGTGATCTCAGCGGGGGGGCCAGGGATGAGCAGTTCTTC.

The gene calls are TRBV20-1 and TRBJ2-7; the D gene is possibly TRBD2 (7 bases). Looked up from germline, CDR1 is DFQATT and CDR2 is SNEGSKA (reference sequence). This CDR3 spans 15 amino acids. V was shortened by 6 bases and J by 1 base, with 19 bases between the two germline ends. CDR3 nucleotide sequence: TGCAGTGCCATAGTGGCGGGGGCCGGATCCTACGAGCAGTACTTC. Protein: CSAIVAGAGSYEQYF.

V gene TRBV13 combines with J gene TRBJ1-2; D possibly corresponds to TRBD1 (6 bases). Germline values: CDR1 PRHDT, CDR2 FYEKMQ (reference sequence). CDR3 length equals 16 residues. V was cut by 5 bases and J by 0 bases, with 16 bases left in between. CDR3 in DNA: TGTGCCAGCAGCACCAGACAGGCCCGAGCTAACTATGGCTACACCTTC. Protein sequence: CASSTRQARANYGYTF.

There are many counts of this clonotype. V and J are TRBV12-3 or TRBV12-4 and TRBJ1-2; D gene unclear. This CDR3 has 13 amino acids. Between the trimmed V and J ends, which lost 4 bases and 8 bases, there was a span of 14 bases. The CDR3 reads CASSSGSLRGYTF. The CDR3, as DNA: TGTGCCAGCAGTTCGGGAAGCTTGAGGGGCTACACCTTC.

V gene TRBV20-1 combines with J gene TRBJ2-2, with 7 bases lining up with TRBD1. The CDR3 has 14 amino acids. Germline CDR1 reads DFQATT; CDR2 reads SNEGSKA (reference sequence). Trimming took 6 bases from V and 4 from J; bases not matched to a gene: 8. The CDR3 sequence: CSAWDREGTGELFF. CDR3 nucleotide sequence: TGCAGTGCCTGGGACAGAGAGGGCACCGGGGAGCTGTTTTTT.